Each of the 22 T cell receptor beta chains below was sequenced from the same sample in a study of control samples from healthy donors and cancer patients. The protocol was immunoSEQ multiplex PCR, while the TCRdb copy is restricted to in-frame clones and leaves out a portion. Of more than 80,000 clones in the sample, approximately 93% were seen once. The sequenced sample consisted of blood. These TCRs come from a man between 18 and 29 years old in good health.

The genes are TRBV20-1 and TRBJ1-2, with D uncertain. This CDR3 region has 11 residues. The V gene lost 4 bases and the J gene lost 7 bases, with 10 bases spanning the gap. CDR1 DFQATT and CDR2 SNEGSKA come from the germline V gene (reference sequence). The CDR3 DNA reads TGCAGTGCTACGCCGGGAAGTGGCTACACCTTC. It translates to CSATPGSGYTF.

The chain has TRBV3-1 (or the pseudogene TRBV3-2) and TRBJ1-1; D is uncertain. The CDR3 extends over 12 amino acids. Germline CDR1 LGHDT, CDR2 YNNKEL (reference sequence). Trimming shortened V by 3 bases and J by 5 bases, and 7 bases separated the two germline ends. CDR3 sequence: CASSQRWTEAFF. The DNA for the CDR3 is TGTGCCAGCAGCCAGAGGTGGACTGAAGCTTTCTTT.

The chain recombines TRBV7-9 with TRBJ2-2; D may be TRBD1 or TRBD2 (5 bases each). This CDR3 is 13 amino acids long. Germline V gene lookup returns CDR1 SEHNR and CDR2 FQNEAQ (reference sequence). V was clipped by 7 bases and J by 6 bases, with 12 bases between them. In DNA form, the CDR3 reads TGTGCCAGCATCATGGGGGTTCCCGGGGAGCTGTTTTTT. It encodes CASIMGVPGELFF.

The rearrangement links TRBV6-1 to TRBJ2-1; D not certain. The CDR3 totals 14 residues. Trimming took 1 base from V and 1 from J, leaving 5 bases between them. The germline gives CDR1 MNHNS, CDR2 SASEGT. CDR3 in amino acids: CASSEGQSYNEQFF. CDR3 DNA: TGTGCCAGCAGTGAAGGACAATCCTACAATGAGCAGTTCTTC.

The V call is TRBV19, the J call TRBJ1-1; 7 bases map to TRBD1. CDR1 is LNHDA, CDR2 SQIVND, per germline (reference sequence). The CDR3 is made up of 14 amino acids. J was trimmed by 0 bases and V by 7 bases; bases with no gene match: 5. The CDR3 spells CASTRGQMNTEAFF. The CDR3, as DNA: TGTGCCAGTACCAGGGGACAGATGAACACTGAAGCTTTCTTT.

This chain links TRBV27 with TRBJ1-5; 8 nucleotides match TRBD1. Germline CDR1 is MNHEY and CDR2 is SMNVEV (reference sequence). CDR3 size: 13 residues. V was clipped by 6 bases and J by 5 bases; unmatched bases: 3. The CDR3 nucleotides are TGTGCCAGCAGAACAGGGGGTGATCAGCCCCAGCATTTT. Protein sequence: CASRTGGDQPQHF.

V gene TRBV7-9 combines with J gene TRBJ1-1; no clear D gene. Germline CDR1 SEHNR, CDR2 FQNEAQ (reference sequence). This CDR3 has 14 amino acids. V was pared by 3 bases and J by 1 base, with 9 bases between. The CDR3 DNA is TGTGCCAGCAGCTTGGCGGGTGGGAACACTGAAGCTTTCTTT. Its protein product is CASSLAGGNTEAFF.

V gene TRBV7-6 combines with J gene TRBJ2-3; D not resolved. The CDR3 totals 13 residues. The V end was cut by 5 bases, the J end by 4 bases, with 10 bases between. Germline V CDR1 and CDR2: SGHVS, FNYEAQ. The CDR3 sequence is CASSQSRSDTQYF. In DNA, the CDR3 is TGTGCCAGCAGCCAGAGTCGTTCAGATACGCAGTATTTT.

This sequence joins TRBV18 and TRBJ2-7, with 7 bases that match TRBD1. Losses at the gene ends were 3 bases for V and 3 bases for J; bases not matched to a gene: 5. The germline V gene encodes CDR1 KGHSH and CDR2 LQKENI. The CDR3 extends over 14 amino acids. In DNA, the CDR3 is TGTGCCAGCTCACCCCTAGGACAGGACTACGAGCAGTACTTC. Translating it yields CASSPLGQDYEQYF.

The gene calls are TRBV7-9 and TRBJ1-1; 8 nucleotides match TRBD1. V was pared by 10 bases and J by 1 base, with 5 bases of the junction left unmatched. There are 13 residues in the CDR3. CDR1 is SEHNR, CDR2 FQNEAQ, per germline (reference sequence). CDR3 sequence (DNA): TGTGCCACGGAGGACAGGGCGAACACTGAAGCTTTCTTT. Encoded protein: CATEDRANTEAFF.

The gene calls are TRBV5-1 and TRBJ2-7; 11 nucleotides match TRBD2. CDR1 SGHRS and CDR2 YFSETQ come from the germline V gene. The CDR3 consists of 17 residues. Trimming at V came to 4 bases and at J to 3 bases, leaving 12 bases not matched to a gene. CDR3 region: CASSLVSGRVVLYEQYF. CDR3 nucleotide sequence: TGCGCCAGCAGCCTAGTTAGCGGGAGGGTGGTTCTCTACGAGCAGTACTTC. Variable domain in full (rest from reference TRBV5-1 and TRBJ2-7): KAGVTQTPRYLIKTRGQQVTLSCSPISGHRSVSWYQQTPGQGLQFLFEYFSETQRNKGNFPGRFSGRQFSNSRSEMNVSTLELGDSALYLCASSLVSGRVVLYEQYFGPGTRLTVT.

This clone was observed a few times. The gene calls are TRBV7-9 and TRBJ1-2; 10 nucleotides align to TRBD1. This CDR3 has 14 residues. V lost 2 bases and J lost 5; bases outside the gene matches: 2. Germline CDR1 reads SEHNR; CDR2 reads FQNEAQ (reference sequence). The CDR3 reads CASSLSGQGYGYTF. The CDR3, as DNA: TGTGCCAGCAGCTTATCGGGACAGGGGTATGGCTACACCTTC.

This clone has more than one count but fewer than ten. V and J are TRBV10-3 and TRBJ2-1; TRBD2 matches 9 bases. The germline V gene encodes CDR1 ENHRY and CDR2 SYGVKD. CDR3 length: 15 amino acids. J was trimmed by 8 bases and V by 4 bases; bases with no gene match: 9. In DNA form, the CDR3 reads TGTGCCATCAGTGCATCTAGCGGGGTTGGGGATGAGCAGTTCTTC. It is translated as CAISASSGVGDEQFF.

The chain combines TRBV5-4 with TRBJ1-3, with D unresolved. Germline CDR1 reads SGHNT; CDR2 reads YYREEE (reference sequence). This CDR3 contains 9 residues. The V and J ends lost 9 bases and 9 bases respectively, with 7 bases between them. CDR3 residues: CATRRTIYF. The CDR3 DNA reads TGTGCCACCCGGCGCACCATATATTTT. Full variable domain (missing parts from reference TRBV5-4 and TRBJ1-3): ETGVTQSPTHLIKTRGQQVTLRCSSQSGHNTVSWYQQALGQGPQFIFQYYREEENGRGNFPPRFSGLQFPNYSSELNVNALELDDSALYLCATRRTIYFGEGSWLTVV.

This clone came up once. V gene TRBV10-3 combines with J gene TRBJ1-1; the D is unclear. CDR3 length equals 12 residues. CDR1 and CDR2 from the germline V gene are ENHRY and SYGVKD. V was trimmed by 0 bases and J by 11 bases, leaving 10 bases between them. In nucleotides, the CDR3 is TGTGCCATCAGTGAGTCGACTTCCGGGGCTTTCTTT. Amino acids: CAISESTSGAFF.

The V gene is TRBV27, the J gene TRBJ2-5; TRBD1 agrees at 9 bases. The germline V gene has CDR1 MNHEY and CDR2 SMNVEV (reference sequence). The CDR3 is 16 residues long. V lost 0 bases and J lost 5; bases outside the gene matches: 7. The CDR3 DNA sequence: TGTGCCAGCAGTTTATCGTTTACAGGGGGCAGGGAGACCCAGTACTTC. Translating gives CASSLSFTGGRETQYF.

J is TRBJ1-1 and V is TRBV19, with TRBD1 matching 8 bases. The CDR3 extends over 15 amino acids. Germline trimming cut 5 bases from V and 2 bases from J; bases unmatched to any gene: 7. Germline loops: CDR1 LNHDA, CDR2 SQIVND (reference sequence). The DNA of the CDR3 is TGTGCCAGTAGTGTAGGGACAGGCGGTAACACTGAAGCTTTCTTT. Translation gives CASSVGTGGNTEAFF.

This CDR3 reads CASSQGLGSYEQYF. The CDR3 nucleotides read TGTGCCAGCAGCCAAGGGTTGGGCTCCTACGAGCAGTACTTC. The rearrangement uses TRBV3-1 (or the pseudogene TRBV3-2) and TRBJ2-7; D call uncertain. This CDR3 is 14 amino acids long. Germline V gene lookup returns CDR1 LGHDT and CDR2 YNNKEL (reference sequence). Between the trimmed V and J ends, which lost 1 base and 0 bases, there was a span of 7 bases.

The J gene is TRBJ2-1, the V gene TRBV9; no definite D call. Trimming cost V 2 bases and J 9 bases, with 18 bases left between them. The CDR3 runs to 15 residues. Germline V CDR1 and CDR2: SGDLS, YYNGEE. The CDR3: CASSVGSGSPLEQFF. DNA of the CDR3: TGTGCCAGCAGCGTCGGATCCGGCAGCCCCCTTGAGCAGTTCTTC.

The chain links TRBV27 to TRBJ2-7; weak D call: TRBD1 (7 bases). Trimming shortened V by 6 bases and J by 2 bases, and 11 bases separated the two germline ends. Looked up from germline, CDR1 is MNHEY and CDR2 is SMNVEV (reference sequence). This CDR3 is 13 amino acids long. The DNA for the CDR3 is TGTGCCAGCAGGCGGGACAGCACCTACGAGCAGTACTTC. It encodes CASRRDSTYEQYF.

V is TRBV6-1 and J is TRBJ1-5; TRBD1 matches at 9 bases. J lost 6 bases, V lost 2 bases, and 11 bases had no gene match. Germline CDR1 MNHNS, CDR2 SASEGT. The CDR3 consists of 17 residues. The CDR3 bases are TGTGCCAGCAGTGAACAGCCCCTTACAGGGGGCATTCAGCCCCAGCATTTT. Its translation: CASSEQPLTGGIQPQHF.

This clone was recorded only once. The CDR3 bases are TGTGCCAGCAGTTACTCGGACACCTCTGAAGCTTTCTTT. This translates into CASSYSDTSEAFF. The chain links TRBV6-5 to TRBJ1-1; maybe TRBD1 (5 bases). V gave up 0 bases and J gave up 6 bases, with 8 bases separating them. The germline gives CDR1 MNHEY, CDR2 SVGAGI. This CDR3 comprises 13 residues.